This T cell receptor (beta chain) was found in a study of tissue T cells after allogeneic stem cell transplantation. The CDR3 extends over 15 amino acids. Germline V lookup: CDR1 MDHEN, CDR2 SYDVKM. Trimming removed 4 bases from V and 6 bases from J; junction bases left unmatched: 8. This clone has a single count. Sequenced by immunoSEQ multiplex PCR; TCRdb stores in-frame clones only, minus some. This repertoire shows 1,600 or so clones, around four fifths found once; its top ten account for 7% to 10%. The receptor was derived from a male patient at least 60 years old with steroid-refractory graft-versus-host disease after an allogeneic stem cell transplant. These T cells may partly come from the graft donor. The specimen comprised liver tissue, sampled at autopsy. The chain is built from TRBV28 and TRBJ2-2; the match to TRBD1 covers 7 bases. The CDR3 spells CASSSLTGVAGELFF. The DNA for the CDR3 is TGTGCCAGCAGTTCCCTCACAGGGGTAGCCGGGGAGCTGTTTTTT.